Given below is one T cell receptor (beta chain) in context. Its antigen is undetermined. Assay: immunoSEQ multiplex PCR; the TCRdb copy retains only in-frame clones and omits some. The table records about 46,000 clones, about 88% of them present only once. This specimen comes from a study of memory CD8 T cells in hepatitis C reinfection. Study at large: Reinfection meant HCV RNA positivity after two negatives ≥60 days apart. Late or post reinfection samples were taken 12 to 24 weeks after detection.

Time point meaning: late/post reinfection, 12 to 24 weeks after detection. The sorted cells went straight to TCR sequencing with no prior in vitro expansion. The Montreal HEPCO cohort supplied donors who inject drugs. Study-level results: Five donors were too few for definitive public clonotype conclusions.

The sample taken for sequencing was naive CD8+ T cells sorted from blood. This clonotype was sampled from a man between 18 and 35 years old with hepatitis C virus infection.

The CDR3 DNA reads as TGTGCCAGCAGACCGGGACAGACTATTAGCAATCAGCCCCAGCATTTT. Translated, it gives CASRPGQTISNQPQHF. The chain recombines TRBV27 with TRBJ1-5, with TRBD1 matching 7 bases. Trimming took 6 bases from V and 0 from J; bases not matched to a gene: 8. Germline V gene lookup returns CDR1 MNHEY and CDR2 SMNVEV (reference sequence). This CDR3 contains 16 residues.